This TCR beta chain was identified in a study of shared clonotypes between healthy human individuals. Findings and caveats of the study: All-four-donor shared clonotypes had higher generation probabilities than non-shared clonotypes did. A generally larger estimated richness was seen in naive subsets than in memory subsets.

The CDR3 has 15 residues. Trimming removed 8 bases from V and 5 bases from J; junction bases left unmatched: 14. Germline CDR1 reads SGHDN; CDR2 reads FVKESK. CD45RO-negative CD8 cells positively selected for CCR7 made up the naive population, which excluded terminally differentiated effector memory CD45RA+ cells. The study ran the assay at deep level. Per the original data handling: Junction-only sequences without quality scores were provided by ImmunoSEQ, so filtering was different. The method was immunoSEQ multiplex PCR; TCRdb's version includes in-frame clones alone and lacks a portion of them. For V, J and clone size, that table is used; D and trimming come from the DNA. The sample has more than 550,000 clones, 90% to 95% seen once. Worth noting for this clone: No antigen is known for it.

This chain connects TRBV14 to TRBJ2-7; 8 bases are shared with TRBD1. The receptor was isolated from a man aged 25 to 45 in good health. Material for sequencing was naive CD8+ T cells sorted from blood. The CDR3 DNA sequence: TGTGCCAGCTCTCTTTGGGGCAGGGGGCTGGACGAGCAGTACTTC. Its protein product is CASSLWGRGLDEQYF.